These 7 T cell receptor beta chains came from one sample sequenced in a study of T cell responses to AZD1222 COVID-19 vaccine. Sequenced by immunoSEQ multiplex PCR; TCRdb stores in-frame clones only, minus some. Of around 97,000 clones listed, roughly 91% are singletons. The sample consisted of peripheral blood, taken on day 0 of AZD1222 vaccination. These receptors came from an adult in good health.

The chain uses TRBV6-2 or TRBV6-3 and TRBJ2-7; the match to TRBD2 covers 10 bases. Trimming cost V 5 bases and J 2 bases; bases outside gene matches: 6. In germline, CDR1 is MNHEY, CDR2 SVGEGT. CDR3 length: 15 residues. For the CDR3, the DNA is TGTGCCAGCAGTACCGGGACTAGCGTGGCCTACGAGCAGTACTTC. Residues: CASSTGTSVAYEQYF.

This clone has more than one count but fewer than ten. The chain is built from TRBV28 and TRBJ1-6, with 9 bases that match TRBD1. Germline loops: CDR1 MDHEN, CDR2 SYDVKM. With 3 bases clipped from V and 4 bases from J, the junction kept 4 bases outside the gene matches. The CDR3 covers 16 residues. The CDR3: CASSFRDRDYNSPLHF. Written as DNA, the CDR3 is TGTGCCAGCAGTTTTCGGGACAGGGATTATAATTCACCCCTCCACTTT.

The chain combines TRBV20-1 with TRBJ1-5; D may be TRBD1 (6 bases). Trimming took off 3 bases at V and 7 bases at J, with 16 bases between the two ends. The germline V gene encodes CDR1 DFQATT and CDR2 SNEGSKA (reference sequence). The CDR3 totals 14 residues. The CDR3 protein is CSASKLGAKQPQHF. CDR3 nucleotides: TGCAGTGCTAGTAAATTGGGGGCAAAGCAGCCCCAGCATTTT.

The chain employs TRBV7-2 and TRBJ1-2; 9 positions match TRBD1. J was trimmed by 2 bases and V by 5 bases; bases with no gene match: 3. The CDR3 loop spans 14 amino acids. Looked up from germline, CDR1 is SGHTA and CDR2 is FQGNSA. The CDR3 DNA follows: TGTGCCAGCAGCCGTGGACAGGGGAACTATGGCTACACCTTC. It encodes CASSRGQGNYGYTF.

V usage is TRBV7-2 and J usage is TRBJ2-7, with D uncertain. CDR1 SGHTA and CDR2 FQGNSA come from the germline V gene. Trimming shortened V by 2 bases and J by 5 bases, and 13 bases separated the two germline ends. The CDR3 totals 14 residues. CDR3 region: CASSLTTAAHEQYF. The CDR3 nucleotides are TGTGCCAGCAGCTTAACTACCGCCGCCCACGAGCAGTACTTC.

V usage is TRBV3-1 (or the pseudogene TRBV3-2) and J usage is TRBJ1-1; a weak D match, TRBD1 (6 bases). This CDR3 region has 14 residues. V lost 0 bases and J lost 5, with 10 bases in between. Germline CDR1 and CDR2: LGHDT and YNNKEL (reference sequence). This CDR3 reads CASSQDLGGTEAFF. Here the CDR3 DNA reads TGTGCCAGCAGCCAAGATTTAGGGGGGACTGAAGCTTTCTTT.

The rearrangement links TRBV4-2 to TRBJ1-5; D perhaps matches TRBD1 (6 bases). V shed 1 base and J shed 5 bases, with 12 bases lying between them. CDR3 length: 15 amino acids. Germline V CDR1 and CDR2: LGHNA, YNFKEQ. The CDR3 loop reads CASSQGPQGDQPQHF. The CDR3 coding sequence is TGTGCCAGCAGCCAAGGGCCACAGGGAGATCAGCCCCAGCATTTT.